One sample yielded the 5 T cell receptor beta chains listed below, sequenced in a study of blood T cells in healthy people across ages (dated by TCRdb to 2013 to 2016). The method was 5' RACE. TCRdb shows the sequencer as Illumina HiSeq 2500. A second roughly 6 to 11 cycle PCR used a sample-barcoded 5' primer and a J-beta primer mix. Using fastp at Q25 and MiXCR, TCRdb reprocessed the public reads and kept productive beta chains. Entries are consolidated by CDR3 protein sequence, retaining the most common genes and DNA. Present in this sample are about 800,000 distinct CDR3 sequences, 20% to 25% of which were seen just once. The ten largest clones represent approximately 4% of the sample. Separately, the same data were catalogued under a study of T cells of mothers and their children.

Input material: blood. Receptors originate from a boy younger than 18 in good health.

The CDR3 coding sequence is TGCGCCAGCAGCCAAGATGAGACAGGGGTATGGGTCAATGAGCAGTTCTTC. This sequence encodes CASSQDETGVWVNEQFF. J is TRBJ2-1 and V is TRBV4-3, with TRBD1 matching over 8 bases. V trimming: 0 bases; J trimming: 6 bases; junction bases outside the gene matches: 10. Germline V gene sequence: CDR1 LGHNA, CDR2 YSLEER. The CDR3 is 17 amino acids.

The CDR3 protein is CSANPRGGKLFF. In DNA, the CDR3 is TGCAGTGCTAACCCTCGGGGGGGAAAACTGTTTTTT. The rearrangement uses TRBV20-1 and TRBJ1-4; a weak D match, TRBD1 (5 bases). This CDR3 has 12 residues. Germline V gene sequence: CDR1 DFQATT, CDR2 SNEGSKA (reference sequence). V lost 4 bases to trimming and J lost 10 bases, with 13 bases between them.

The chain joins TRBV15 to TRBJ2-3; 8 nucleotides agree with TRBD2. Unmatched junction bases numbered 6, after V lost 4 bases and J lost 3 bases. Looked up from germline, CDR1 is LNHNV and CDR2 is YYDKDF (reference sequence). The CDR3 is 15 amino acids. CDR3 residues: CATSMRGGGTDTQYF. CDR3 in DNA: TGTGCCACCAGCATGCGAGGCGGGGGGACAGATACGCAGTATTTT.

In this sample, this clonotype turned up a few times. The V gene is TRBV4-3, the J gene TRBJ2-1; D remains ambiguous. The length of the CDR3 is 18 residues. Trimming left V 0 bases short and J 7 bases short, with 22 bases between. Germline V gives CDR1 LGHNA, CDR2 YSLEER. CDR3 protein: CASSQDLWVVGFPNEQFF. For the CDR3, the DNA is TGCGCCAGCAGCCAAGATCTTTGGGTAGTGGGCTTCCCAAATGAGCAGTTCTTC.

This chain joins TRBV18 and TRBJ2-1, with a tentative D call TRBD2 (6 bases). The length of the CDR3 is 14 residues. Trimming took 2 bases from V and 5 from J, leaving 10 bases between them. The germline gives CDR1 KGHSH, CDR2 LQKENI. In DNA, the CDR3 is TGTGCCAGCTCACCAATTACGGGGGACAATGAGCAGTTCTTC. It encodes CASSPITGDNEQFF.